The rows below give T cell receptor beta chains drawn from one sample of a study of immune cell composition in non-small cell lung cancer. Sequencing used immunoSEQ multiplex PCR; TCRdb keeps in-frame clones, though not all of them. In the table there are about 5,200 clones, about two thirds of which are singletons. Sequenced: lung tumor tissue. The receptors originated from a human donor with non-small cell lung cancer. The CDR3 runs from the conserved cysteine through the conserved F or W. D genes are given only for firm matches. A row's size may be missing; if present it is once, few, many or a size class.

v_call,clone_size,d_call,j_call,cdr3_nt,cdr3_aa
TRBV5-5,.,TRBD1,TRBJ2-6,TGTGCCAGCAGCTGGACAGGCGGCCCTGGGGCCAACGTCCTGACTTTC,CASSWTGGPGANVLTF
TRBV30,.,.,TRBJ2-5,TGTGCCTGGAGTGGCAGGGGTGGGGAGACCCAGTACTTC,CAWSGRGGETQYF
TRBV28,.,.,TRBJ1-2,TGTGCCAGCAGAGCATCAACAGTTGCCTATGGCTACACCTTC,CASRASTVAYGYTF
TRBV30,.,TRBD1,TRBJ1-5,TGTGCCTGGAGCGTTGTTGGGGACAGGGCAAGGAATCAGCCCCAGCATTTT,CAWSVVGDRARNQPQHF
TRBV18,once,TRBD2,TRBJ2-3,TGTGCCAGCTCACCACGGGCTAGCGGAACCTCCACAGATACGCAGTATTTT,CASSPRASGTSTDTQYF
TRBV11-2,.,.,TRBJ2-4,TGTGCCAGCACCGTGGCGGTCGGGTCCAAAAACATTCAGTACTTC,CASTVAVGSKNIQYF
TRBV29-1,.,.,TRBJ1-3,TGCAGCGTTGAAGATGCGGGGGGCTTTGGAAACACCATATATTTT,CSVEDAGGFGNTIYF
TRBV6-6,.,TRBD2,TRBJ2-2,TGTGCCAGCAGCCTACTAGCGGGTAACACCGGGGAGCTGTTTTTT,CASSLLAGNTGELFF
TRBV4-2,.,TRBD2,TRBJ2-1,TGTGCCAGCAGCCAAGTTTCCGAACTAGCGGGCCTCTCCTACAATGAGCAGTTCTTC,CASSQVSELAGLSYNEQFF
TRBV19,.,TRBD1,TRBJ1-5,TGTGCCGGACGAAAGACAGGGGCAAATCAGCCCCAGCATTTT,CAGRKTGANQPQHF
TRBV5-6,.,TRBD2,TRBJ2-7,TGTGCCAGCAGCTTGGGGCCTAGCGGGAGCTCCCACGAGCAGTACTTC,CASSLGPSGSSHEQYF
TRBV5-1,.,TRBD1,TRBJ1-3,TGCGCCAGCAGCTGGGGGACAGGGACGAATGGAAACACCATATATTTT,CASSWGTGTNGNTIYF
TRBV4-1,.,.,TRBJ1-2,TGCGCCAGCAGCCAACGAATATCCGGGGGCTATGGCTACACCTTC,CASSQRISGGYGYTF
TRBV2,.,.,TRBJ1-4,TGTGCCAGCAGTACACACAGAAATAATGAAAAACTGTTTTTT,CASSTHRNNEKLFF
TRBV28,few,TRBD1,TRBJ1-2,TGTGCCAGCAGTTTACCGGACAGGCGTTCGGCGGGCTACACCTTC,CASSLPDRRSAGYTF
TRBV5-4,.,.,TRBJ2-3,TGTGCCAGCAGCCTGGGGGGCCCTCTCGTCACAGATACGCAGTATTTT,CASSLGGPLVTDTQYF
TRBV7-9,.,.,TRBJ2-1,TGTGCCAGCAGCTCCAGGACAACCGGCTCCTACAATGAGCAGTTCTTC,CASSSRTTGSYNEQFF
TRBV27,.,.,TRBJ2-6,TGTGCCAGCAGTCTCTACTTACAGAGCTCTGGGGCCAACGTCCTGACTTTC,CASSLYLQSSGANVLTF
TRBV2,few,.,TRBJ1-2,TGTGCCAGCAGCGGGATACCTAACTATGGCTACACCTTC,CASSGIPNYGYTF
TRBV18,.,TRBD2,TRBJ2-1,TGTGCCAGCTCTCCCGTGGGACTAGCGGGAACTGAGCAGTTCTTC,CASSPVGLAGTEQFF
TRBV25-1,.,TRBD2,TRBJ2-1,TGTGCCAGCAGTCCCTTGGGTAGCGGGAGAGGGATCGGGAATGAGCAGTTCTTC,CASSPLGSGRGIGNEQFF
TRBV6-1,.,TRBD2,TRBJ2-1,TGTGCCAGCAGTGAGGCCCTACTAGCGGGTGGATTGAGGAATGAGCAGTTCTTC,CASSEALLAGGLRNEQFF
TRBV18,.,.,TRBJ2-5,TGTGCCAGCTCACCGCCGGGCGGGGAGACCCAGTACTTC,CASSPPGGETQYF
TRBV7-2,.,.,TRBJ1-3,TGTGCCAGCAGCTTCCCACAGCACGTCTCTGGAAACACCATATATTTT,CASSFPQHVSGNTIYF
TRBV28,few,TRBD1,TRBJ1-2,TGTGCCAGCAGTTTCGAGACAGGGTCTAACTATGGCTACACCTTC,CASSFETGSNYGYTF
TRBV11-2,.,.,TRBJ1-3,TGTGCCAGCAGCTTAGTGGGACAATTTGGAAACACCATATATTTT,CASSLVGQFGNTIYF
TRBV7-9,.,.,TRBJ1-2,TGTGCCAGCAGCTCCTCCCGAGGTACCGCTAAATATTATGGCTACACCTTC,CASSSSRGTAKYYGYTF
TRBV4-3,.,.,TRBJ1-5,TGCGCCAGCAGCCAAGATCAGGCTGACATCAGCAATCAGCCCCAGCATTTT,CASSQDQADISNQPQHF
TRBV4-2,.,TRBD2,TRBJ2-5,TGTGCCAGCAGCCAAGGCATGATAGCGGGAGTTCAAGAGACCCAGTACTTC,CASSQGMIAGVQETQYF
TRBV7-2,.,.,TRBJ2-2,TGTGCCAGCAGCTTCTACAGGGCGAACACCGGGGAGCTGTTTTTT,CASSFYRANTGELFF
TRBV5-1,.,TRBD2,TRBJ2-2,TGCGCCAGCAGCTCGGGACTACCCACCGGGGAGCTGTTTTTT,CASSSGLPTGELFF
TRBV30,once,TRBD2,TRBJ2-7,TGTGCCTGGACCAGGACTAGCGGATCCTACGAGCAGTACTTC,CAWTRTSGSYEQYF
TRBV7-9,few,.,TRBJ2-1,TGTGCCAGCAGCTCAGACCCTGGAGGGGGCGGATTTTACAATGAGCAGTTCTTC,CASSSDPGGGGFYNEQFF
TRBV6-6,.,.,TRBJ2-5,TGTGCCAGCAGTGACGGACTAAGAGGAGAGACCCAGTACTTC,CASSDGLRGETQYF
TRBV30,.,TRBD2,TRBJ2-1,TGTGCCTGGAGTGGCCCCGGACTAGCGGCTTACAATGAGCAGTTCTTC,CAWSGPGLAAYNEQFF
TRBV10-2,.,TRBD1,TRBJ1-2,TGCGCCAGCAGAGAGACAGGGGGCAACTATGGCTACACCTTC,CASRETGGNYGYTF
TRBV7-9,.,TRBD1,TRBJ1-4,TGTGCCAGCAGCCTTACAGGGGTGGCCGAAAAACTGTTTTTT,CASSLTGVAEKLFF
TRBV4-2,few,.,TRBJ1-1,TGTGCCAGCAGCCAATTTGGGGCAGGGCTTATGAACACTGAAGCTTTCTTT,CASSQFGAGLMNTEAFF
TRBV28,once,.,TRBJ2-7,TGTGCCAGCAGGGGAGGAGCCTACGAGCAGTACTTC,CASRGGAYEQYF
TRBV5-8,few,.,TRBJ1-4,TGTGCCAGCAGCTCGAGGTCAGGGGTACTGTTTTTT,CASSSRSGVLFF
TRBV19,few,.,TRBJ1-1,TGTGCCAGTAGCGAGGACAGCCTCTACATGGACACTGAAGCTTTCTTT,CASSEDSLYMDTEAFF
TRBV10-3,.,TRBD1,TRBJ1-3,TGTGCCATCAGCCGACAGGGAGGCTCCTCTGGAAACACCATATATTTT,CAISRQGGSSGNTIYF
TRBV11-3,few,.,TRBJ1-1,TGTGCCAGCAGCTTTAGCGGATGGGGCCCCAGGACTGAAGCTTTCTTT,CASSFSGWGPRTEAFF
TRBV19,few,.,TRBJ1-5,TGTGCCAGTAGAGAGAATTGGGGGGTGGATCAGCCCCAGCATTTT,CASRENWGVDQPQHF
TRBV27,.,.,TRBJ1-1,TGTGCCAGCAGTTTAGTTGGGGGGGCAGGAACTGAAGCTTTCTTT,CASSLVGGAGTEAFF
TRBV7-9,.,.,TRBJ2-1,TGTGCCCAGGAACGGGAGCTCTACAATGAGCAGTTCTTC,CAQERELYNEQFF
TRBV7-2,few,.,TRBJ2-1,TGTGCCAGCAGCCCCATGGGCCGAAATGAGCAGTTCTTC,CASSPMGRNEQFF